This T cell receptor (beta chain) was identified during a study of a mutant IDH1 vaccine in newly diagnosed glioma. Turning to the study itself: Males made up roughly 62% and females about 40% of treated patients, whose mean age was 40.4 years. Before enrollment, patients got radiotherapy alone, temozolomide alone, or mostly the combination.

Of note for this clone: Its antigen is currently unknown.

This table comes from immunoSEQ multiplex PCR, and its TCRdb copy is limited to in-frame clones, with some not included. The table has 20,000 to 25,000 clones, roughly 93% seen once; the top ten hold approximately 1.3%. Germline CDR1 LNHDA, CDR2 SQIVND (reference sequence). The V gene lost 0 bases and the J gene lost 3 bases, with 15 bases spanning the gap. The CDR3 totals 17 residues. The study, taken as a whole, reports: Immune responses arising from the vaccine appeared in roughly 95% of patients. Top peripheral T cell clonotype shifts appeared unrelated to pseudoprogression.

As for time point: baseline, week 1 (first vaccination visit). Treatment meaning: pre-vaccination baseline after standard-of-care therapy. The clonotype comes from a man aged 40-50 years with glioma. The material sequenced was PBMCs, taken from a glioma patient treated with radiotherapy, temozolomide or both. The chain is built from TRBV19 and TRBJ1-5, with D tentatively TRBD1 (5 bases). CDR3 sequence reads: CASSIDQGAGVNQPQHF. The CDR3 DNA reads as TGTGCCAGTAGTATAGATCAGGGAGCCGGAGTCAATCAGCCCCAGCATTTT.